These T cell receptor beta chains were read from a single sample in a study of T-cell reconstitution after alpha-beta-depleted transplantation in children. MiXCR, applied by TCRdb to the PCR reads, yields one record per CDR3 protein. The table records 330,000 or so distinct CDR3 sequences, around 10% of them present only once. Sequencing used PBMCs from the stem cell graft donor, obtained from the stem cell graft. The receptors derive from a human donor who donated a stem cell graft to a child with acute lymphoblastic leukemia. Each CDR3 is given with its conserved first and last residue. D genes are given only for firm matches. Only some rows state a clone size, as once, few, many or a class for expanded clones.

clone size | J gene | D gene | V gene | CDR3 protein | CDR3 DNA
few | TRBJ2-1 | - | TRBV7-3 | CASSREGSSYNEQFF | TGTGCCAGCAGCCGCGAAGGGAGCTCCTACAATGAGCAGTTCTTC
many | TRBJ2-7 | - | TRBV28 | CASSPVSSYEQYF | TGTGCCAGCAGTCCGGTCAGCTCCTACGAGCAGTACTTC
many | TRBJ2-1 | TRBD2 | TRBV4-1 | CASSHRLAGGSASYNEQFF | TGCGCCAGCAGCCATAGACTAGCGGGAGGTTCGGCCTCCTACAATGAGCAGTTCTTC
- | TRBJ2-5 | - | TRBV3-1 | CASSQVNRPKETQYF | TGTGCCAGCAGCCAAGTGAACAGACCCAAAGAGACCCAGTACTTC
- | TRBJ2-5 | TRBD2 | TRBV20-1 | CSARVGIAGGAVLVDWKTQYF | TGCAGTGCTAGAGTCGGGATAGCGGGAGGGGCCGTATTAGTGGATTGGAAGACCCAGTACTTC
few | TRBJ1-6 | TRBD1 | TRBV7-3 | CASSLTPRQGSPLHF | TGTGCCAGCAGCTTAACGCCTCGACAGGGTTCACCCCTCCACTTT
many | TRBJ2-3 | TRBD1 | TRBV5-6 | CASSTGQGEDTQYF | TGTGCCAGCAGCACCGGACAGGGAGAGGATACGCAGTATTTT
few | TRBJ2-5 | TRBD2 | TRBV12-3/TRBV12-4 | CASSSRRAASGQETQYF | TGTGCCAGCAGTTCCCGGCGTGCGGCTAGCGGCCAAGAGACCCAGTACTTC
- | TRBJ2-7 | TRBD1 | TRBV10-3 | CAIRGDREGGEQYF | TGTGCCATCAGGGGGGACAGGGAGGGTGGGGAGCAGTACTTC
- | TRBJ2-1 | - | TRBV5-1 | CASSLSPLFYNEQFF | TGCGCCAGCAGCTTGTCCCCCCTTTTCTACAATGAGCAGTTCTTC
few | TRBJ2-7 | TRBD2 | TRBV27 | CASSLSGTSGSQRPYEQYF | TGTGCCAGCAGTTTATCCGGGACTAGCGGTTCCCAACGACCCTACGAGCAGTACTTC
- | TRBJ2-3 | - | TRBV28 | CASTSLGGSSTDTQYF | TGTGCCAGCACTTCCCTGGGGGGATCTAGCACAGATACGCAGTATTTT
few | TRBJ2-7 | TRBD2 | TRBV5-4 | CASSTGLAGRSYEQYF | TGTGCCAGCAGCACGGGACTAGCGGGAAGGTCCTACGAGCAGTACTTC
many | TRBJ2-1 | TRBD1 | TRBV5-6 | CASSFGTEHGGQFF | TGTGCCAGCAGCTTCGGGACAGAGCATGGTGGGCAGTTCTTC
- | TRBJ2-1 | TRBD1 | TRBV5-1 | CASSLITGEGGSYNEQFF | TGCGCCAGCAGCTTGATTACAGGGGAAGGGGGCTCCTACAATGAGCAGTTCTTC
- | TRBJ2-7 | - | TRBV5-1 | CASSGERSSYEQYF | TGCGCCAGCAGCGGTGAAAGGAGCTCCTACGAGCAGTACTTC
- | TRBJ2-7 | - | TRBV5-1 | CASRPERGYYGQYF | TGCGCCAGCAGACCAGAAAGGGGGTACTACGGGCAGTACTTC
many | TRBJ2-3 | - | TRBV15 | CATSRDSRGLGGTDTQYF | TGTGCCACCAGCAGAGATAGTCGGGGACTGGGGGGCACAGATACGCAGTATTTT
many | TRBJ2-7 | - | TRBV28 | CASRRDKQYEQYF | TGTGCCAGCAGGCGGGACAAACAGTACGAGCAGTACTTC
few | TRBJ2-3 | - | TRBV3-1 | CASSQFIAATDTQYF | TGTGCCAGCAGCCAGTTTATAGCGGCCACAGATACGCAGTATTTT
many | TRBJ2-1 | TRBD2 | TRBV12-3/TRBV12-4 | CASSLGGWGLAGVGQFF | TGTGCCAGCAGTTTAGGGGGATGGGGACTAGCGGGAGTAGGGCAGTTCTTC
few | TRBJ2-1 | TRBD2 | TRBV15 | CATSRDRLAGGAHEQFF | TGTGCCACCAGCAGAGATCGTCTAGCGGGAGGTGCCCATGAGCAGTTCTTC
many | TRBJ2-4 | TRBD2 | TRBV6-5 | CASSNPGTSGSRHIQYF | TGTGCCAGCAGTAACCCGGGGACTAGCGGGAGTAGGCACATTCAGTACTTC
- | TRBJ2-1 | TRBD2 | TRBV7-7 | CASSLGGGRRHEQFF | TGTGCTAGCAGCTTGGGTGGCGGGAGAAGGCATGAGCAGTTCTTC
few | TRBJ1-3 | - | TRBV7-9 | CASSDRDKYSGNTIYF | TGTGCCAGCAGCGACCGGGACAAGTACTCTGGAAACACCATATATTTT
few | TRBJ2-3 | TRBD1 | TRBV7-2 | CASSLDRGQDTQYF | TGTGCCAGCAGCCTAGACAGGGGGCAAGATACGCAGTATTTT
few | TRBJ2-7 | - | TRBV6-4 | CASSDSVGF | TGTGCCAGCAGTGACTCGGTAGGATTC
- | TRBJ2-1 | TRBD2 | TRBV12-3/TRBV12-4 | CASTAGDGEQFF | TGTGCCAGCACAGCGGGAGACGGGGAGCAGTTCTTC
few | TRBJ2-7 | TRBD2 | TRBV6-2/TRBV6-3 | CASSYSYPSGTRNEQYF | TGTGCCAGCAGTTACTCCTACCCGTCCGGGACTAGAAACGAGCAGTACTTC
- | TRBJ2-5 | TRBD1 | TRBV6-2/TRBV6-3 | CASSTRRDRHVETQYF | TGTGCCAGCAGCACGCGCCGGGACAGGCATGTCGAGACCCAGTACTTC
few | TRBJ1-4 | - | TRBV4-1 | CASSQGRLGGSNEKLFF | TGCGCCAGCAGCCAAGGCCGATTGGGGGGGTCTAATGAAAAACTGTTTTTT
- | TRBJ1-6 | TRBD1 | TRBV20-1 | CSARSDRDSPLHF | TGCAGTGCTAGGTCCGACAGGGACTCACCCCTCCACTTT
many | TRBJ2-5 | TRBD1 | TRBV7-2 | CASSQPGQGLAQYF | TGTGCCAGCAGCCAGCCGGGACAGGGCTTGGCCCAGTACTTC
few | TRBJ1-4 | - | TRBV4-3 | CASSQERGIGYEKLFF | TGCGCCAGCAGCCAAGAACGGGGCATCGGATATGAAAAACTGTTTTTT
few | TRBJ2-5 | - | TRBV9 | CASSVDGMETQYF | TGTGCCAGCAGCGTAGATGGGATGGAGACCCAGTACTTC
- | TRBJ2-5 | TRBD2 | TRBV5-1 | CASKNSGEEETQYF | TGCGCCAGCAAGAATAGCGGGGAGGAGGAGACCCAGTACTTC
few | TRBJ2-1 | - | TRBV7-2 | CASSLASYGYNEQFF | TGTGCCAGCAGCTTAGCTAGTTATGGCTACAATGAGCAGTTCTTC
- | TRBJ2-1 | TRBD1 | TRBV20-1 | CSASGRDRDHSTYNEQFF | TGCAGTGCTAGCGGGCGGGACAGGGACCACTCCACCTACAATGAGCAGTTCTTC
many | TRBJ1-5 | - | TRBV25-1 | CASSTTNQPQHF | TGTGCCAGCAGTACAACAAATCAGCCCCAGCATTTT
- | TRBJ2-7 | - | TRBV19 | CASSDTGHPYEQYF | TGTGCCAGTAGTGATACGGGACACCCCTACGAGCAGTACTTC
many | TRBJ2-3 | - | TRBV7-6 | CASSPQGGTDTQYF | TGTGCCAGCAGTCCCCAGGGCGGCACAGATACGCAGTATTTT
- | TRBJ2-2 | TRBD2 | TRBV4-1 | CASSQAHSERESTGELFF | TGCGCCAGCAGCCAAGCCCACTCAGAGCGGGAAAGCACCGGGGAGCTGTTTTTT
- | TRBJ2-7 | TRBD1 | TRBV3-1 | CASSQVNRGYEQYF | TGTGCCAGCAGCCAAGTCAACAGGGGCTACGAGCAGTACTTC
- | TRBJ1-1 | TRBD1 | TRBV24-1 | CATSDGPRQGGTEAFF | TGTGCCACCAGTGATGGCCCTCGACAGGGGGGCACTGAAGCTTTCTTT
many | TRBJ1-6 | TRBD1 | TRBV6-1 | CASDWDSQNSPLHF | TGTGCCAGCGATTGGGACAGCCAAAATTCACCCCTCCACTTT
many | TRBJ2-5 | TRBD1 | TRBV7-9 | CASSRSGTGGQETQYF | TGTGCCAGCAGTCGCTCCGGGACAGGGGGACAAGAGACCCAGTACTTC
many | TRBJ2-5 | - | TRBV7-2 | CASSLSGLETQYF | TGTGCCAGCAGCTTAAGTGGGCTAGAGACCCAGTACTTC
- | TRBJ2-7 | - | TRBV5-1 | CASSQGYSYEQYF | TGCGCCAGCAGCCAGGGTTACTCCTACGAGCAGTACTTC
- | TRBJ2-2 | - | TRBV5-6 | CASSFPGSPANTGELFF | TGTGCCAGCAGCTTTCCAGGTTCCCCCGCGAACACCGGGGAGCTGTTTTTT
few | TRBJ2-7 | TRBD1 | TRBV7-9 | CASSLVGTGSTYEQYF | TGTGCCAGCAGCTTAGTTGGGACAGGGAGTACCTACGAGCAGTACTTC
few | TRBJ2-3 | TRBD2 | TRBV20-1 | CSAGTGGRAYGLTDTQYF | TGCAGTGCTGGGACTGGCGGGAGGGCCTATGGGCTCACAGATACGCAGTATTTT
- | TRBJ1-1 | - | TRBV11-2 | CASSLEPGGTEAFF | TGTGCCAGCAGCTTAGAACCCGGAGGAACTGAAGCTTTCTTT
many | TRBJ2-2 | - | TRBV4-3 | CASSSGQNTGELFF | TGCGCCAGCAGCTCTGGACAGAACACCGGGGAGCTGTTTTTT
many | TRBJ2-7 | - | TRBV12-3/TRBV12-4 | CASDWAGVQGGYEQYF | TGTGCCAGCGACTGGGCCGGGGTCCAAGGTGGTTACGAGCAGTACTTC
- | TRBJ2-2 | TRBD1 | TRBV7-9 | CASSGDSRLPGELFF | TGTGCCAGCAGCGGGGACAGCCGTCTGCCCGGGGAGCTGTTTTTT